This T cell receptor (beta chain) was found in a study of beta chain features in type 1 diabetes. This clone was observed a few times. Its matching antigen is unknown. Expressed TCRB transcripts were sequenced because the entire RNA isolate underwent reverse transcription. Libraries were prepared by immunoSEQ multiplex PCR; TCRdb keeps only in-frame clonotypes and omits some of them. The sample consists of under 200,000 clones, about 9% of them appearing once. Blood was collected once per donor into heparin, averaging roughly 120 mL. Sorting of CD4+ naive, central memory, regulatory and stem cell-like memory cells was performed via CD45RO/CCR7/CD25/CD127/CD95/CD27. Notes on the study in general: There was a moderate but significant shortening of TCRB CDR3s in all four CD4+ subsets of Type 1 diabetes patients. PCR might pick shorter templates more often, in the same way for patients and controls.

The sample taken for sequencing was central memory CD4+ T cells from blood. The source is a young woman with type 1 diabetes.

CDR3 protein: CASSRERGGADTGELFF. The DNA of the CDR3 is TGTGCCAGCAGCCGAGAAAGAGGGGGCGCGGACACCGGGGAGCTGTTTTTT. The chain combines TRBV13 with TRBJ2-2, with TRBD1 matching over 7 bases. The CDR3 runs to 17 residues. J was trimmed by 3 bases and V by 5 bases; bases with no gene match: 12. The V gene's germline CDR1 is PRHDT and CDR2 FYEKMQ (reference sequence).